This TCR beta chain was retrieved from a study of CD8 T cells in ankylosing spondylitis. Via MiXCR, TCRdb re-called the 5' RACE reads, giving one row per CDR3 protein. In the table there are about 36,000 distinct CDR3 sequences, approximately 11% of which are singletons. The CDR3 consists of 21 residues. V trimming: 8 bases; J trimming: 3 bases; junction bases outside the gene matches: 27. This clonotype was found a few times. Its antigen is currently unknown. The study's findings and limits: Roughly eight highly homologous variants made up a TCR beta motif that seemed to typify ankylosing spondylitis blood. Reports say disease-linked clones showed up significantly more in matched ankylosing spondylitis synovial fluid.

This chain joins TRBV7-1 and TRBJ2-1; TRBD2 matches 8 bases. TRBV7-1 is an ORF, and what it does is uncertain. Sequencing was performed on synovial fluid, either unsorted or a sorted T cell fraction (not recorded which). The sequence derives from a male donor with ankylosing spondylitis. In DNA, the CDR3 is TGTGCCAGCGACCATCGGGGGGGGCACAGTAGCGGGACCCTCTACTACAATGAGCAGTTCTTC. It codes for CASDHRGGHSSGTLYYNEQFF.